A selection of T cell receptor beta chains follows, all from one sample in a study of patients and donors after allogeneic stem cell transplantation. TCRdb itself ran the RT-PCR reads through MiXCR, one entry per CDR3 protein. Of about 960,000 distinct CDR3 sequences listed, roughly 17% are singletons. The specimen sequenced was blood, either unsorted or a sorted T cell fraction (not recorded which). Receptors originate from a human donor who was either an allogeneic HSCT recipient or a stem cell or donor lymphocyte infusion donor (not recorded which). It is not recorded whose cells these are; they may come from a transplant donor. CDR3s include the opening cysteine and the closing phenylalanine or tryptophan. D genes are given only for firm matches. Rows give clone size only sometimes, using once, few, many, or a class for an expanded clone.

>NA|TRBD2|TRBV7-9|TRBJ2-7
TGTGCCAGCAGCTCGACCGGGACTAGCGGGAGCGAGCAGTACTTC
CASSSTGTSGSEQYF
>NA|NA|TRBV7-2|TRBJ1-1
TGTGCCAGCAGCTTGAGGACGGGCACTATGAACACTGAAGCTTTCTTT
CASSLRTGTMNTEAFF
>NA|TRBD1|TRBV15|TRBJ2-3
TGTGCCACCACTGGCCAGGGGGGCACAGATACGCAGTATTTT
CATTGQGGTDTQYF
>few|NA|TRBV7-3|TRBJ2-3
TGTGCCAGCAGCTCATTCCCAATGACGGCAGATACGCAGTATTTT
CASSSFPMTADTQYF
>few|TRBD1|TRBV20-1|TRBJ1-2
TGCAGTGCTAGAATCCGGGACAGGAGCTATGGCTACACCTTC
CSARIRDRSYGYTF
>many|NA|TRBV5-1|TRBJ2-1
TGCGCCAGCAGCTTGATAGGCGGAGGCTCCTACAATGAGCAGTTCTTC
CASSLIGGGSYNEQFF
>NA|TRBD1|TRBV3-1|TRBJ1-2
TGTGCCAGCAGTCCCCGGGACAGGGGAAGCTACACCTTC
CASSPRDRGSYTF
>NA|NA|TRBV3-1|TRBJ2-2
TGTGCCAGCAGCCAAAAAAGGGGCGCCGGCGGGGAGCTGTTTTTT
CASSQKRGAGGELFF
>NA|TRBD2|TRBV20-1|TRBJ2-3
TGCAGTGCTCCCCTAGCGGGGCCCAGCACAGATACGCAGTATTTT
CSAPLAGPSTDTQYF
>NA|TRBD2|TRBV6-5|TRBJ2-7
TGTGCCAGCAGCTACTCAAGCGGGGGGAGCTACGAGCAGTACTTC
CASSYSSGGSYEQYF
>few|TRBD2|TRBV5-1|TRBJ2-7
TGCGCCAGCAGCCCTGGAGCGGGGGCCCCTTCCTACGAGCAGTACTTC
CASSPGAGAPSYEQYF
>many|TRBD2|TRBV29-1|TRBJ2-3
TGCAGCGTTGAAGGGGAGGGAGATACGCAGTATTTT
CSVEGEGDTQYF